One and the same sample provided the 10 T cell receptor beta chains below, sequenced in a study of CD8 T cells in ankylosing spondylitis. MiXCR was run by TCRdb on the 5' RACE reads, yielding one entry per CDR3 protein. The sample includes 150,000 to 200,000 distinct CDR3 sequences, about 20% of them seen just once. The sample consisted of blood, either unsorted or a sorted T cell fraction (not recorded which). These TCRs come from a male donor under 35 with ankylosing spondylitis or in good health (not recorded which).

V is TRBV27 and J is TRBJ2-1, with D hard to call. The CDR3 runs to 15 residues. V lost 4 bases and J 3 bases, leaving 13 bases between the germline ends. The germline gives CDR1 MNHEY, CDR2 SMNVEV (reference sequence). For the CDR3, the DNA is TGTGCCAGCAGTTCTCTAGTAGTTGGCTACAATGAGCAGTTCTTC. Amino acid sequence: CASSSLVVGYNEQFF.

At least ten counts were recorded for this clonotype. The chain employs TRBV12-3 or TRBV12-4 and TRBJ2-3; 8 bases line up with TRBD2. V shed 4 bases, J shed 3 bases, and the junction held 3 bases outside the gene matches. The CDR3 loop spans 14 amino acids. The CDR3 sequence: CASSSREGTDTQYF. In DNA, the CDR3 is TGTGCCAGCAGTTCCCGGGAGGGAACAGATACGCAGTATTTT.

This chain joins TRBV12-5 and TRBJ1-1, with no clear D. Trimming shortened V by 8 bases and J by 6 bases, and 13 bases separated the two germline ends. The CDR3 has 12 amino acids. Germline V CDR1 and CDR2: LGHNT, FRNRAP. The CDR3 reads CASSRVGPEAFF. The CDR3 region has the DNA TGTGCTAGTTCGCGTGTGGGCCCTGAAGCTTTCTTT.

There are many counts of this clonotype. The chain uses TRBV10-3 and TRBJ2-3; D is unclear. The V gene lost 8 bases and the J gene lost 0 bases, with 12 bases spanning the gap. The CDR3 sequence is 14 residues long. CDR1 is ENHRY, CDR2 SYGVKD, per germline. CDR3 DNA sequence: TGTGCCATCGGGCAAACCCTTAGCACAGATACGCAGTATTTT. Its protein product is CAIGQTLSTDTQYF.

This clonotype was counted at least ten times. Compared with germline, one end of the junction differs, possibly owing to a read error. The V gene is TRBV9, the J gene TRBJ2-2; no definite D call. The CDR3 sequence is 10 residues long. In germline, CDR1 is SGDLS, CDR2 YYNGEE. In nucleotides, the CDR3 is TGCCAAAGTCCGGCCGGGGAGCTGTTTTTT. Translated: CQSPAGELFF.

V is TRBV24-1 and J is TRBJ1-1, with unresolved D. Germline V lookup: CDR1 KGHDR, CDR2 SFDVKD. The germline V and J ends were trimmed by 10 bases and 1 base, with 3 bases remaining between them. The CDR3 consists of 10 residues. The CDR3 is CATQNTEAFF. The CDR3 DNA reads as TGTGCCACTCAGAACACTGAAGCTTTCTTT.

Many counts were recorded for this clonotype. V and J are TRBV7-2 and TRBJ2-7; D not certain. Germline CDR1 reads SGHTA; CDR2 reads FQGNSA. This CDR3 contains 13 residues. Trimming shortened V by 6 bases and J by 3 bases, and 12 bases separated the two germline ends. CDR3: CASSARAVYEQYV. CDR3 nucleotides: TGTGCCAGCAGTGCCCGGGCCGTCTACGAGCAGTACGTC.

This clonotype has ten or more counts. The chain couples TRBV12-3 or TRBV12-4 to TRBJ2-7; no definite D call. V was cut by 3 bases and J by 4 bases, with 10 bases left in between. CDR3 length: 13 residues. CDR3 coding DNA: TGTGCCAGCAGTTTTAGACTTTATTACGAGCAGTACTTC. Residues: CASSFRLYYEQYF.

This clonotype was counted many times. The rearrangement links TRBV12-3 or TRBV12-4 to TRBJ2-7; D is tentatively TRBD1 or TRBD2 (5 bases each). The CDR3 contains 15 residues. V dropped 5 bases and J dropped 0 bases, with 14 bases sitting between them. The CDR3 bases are TGTGCCAGCAGTGCCGGGACCAGGAGCTCCTACGAGCAGTACGTC. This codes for CASSAGTRSSYEQYV.

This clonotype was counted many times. In DNA, the CDR3 is TGTGCCAGCAGTTATTCCGGGACAGGCGGACTCTACACCTTC. It translates to CASSYSGTGGLYTF. V is TRBV12-3 or TRBV12-4 and J is TRBJ1-2, with TRBD1 matching over 8 bases. V shed 4 bases and J 10 bases; nucleotides not matched to a gene: 11. The CDR3 is 14 residues long.